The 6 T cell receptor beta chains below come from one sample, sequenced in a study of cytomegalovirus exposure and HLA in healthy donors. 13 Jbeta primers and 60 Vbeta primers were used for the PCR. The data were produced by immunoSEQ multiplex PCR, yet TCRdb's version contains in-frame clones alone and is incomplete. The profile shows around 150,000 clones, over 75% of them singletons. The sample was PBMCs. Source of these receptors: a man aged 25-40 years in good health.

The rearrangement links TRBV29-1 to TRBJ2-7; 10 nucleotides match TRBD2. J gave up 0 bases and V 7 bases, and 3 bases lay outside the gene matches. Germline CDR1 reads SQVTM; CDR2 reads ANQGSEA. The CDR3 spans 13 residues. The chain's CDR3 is CSAIAGGSYEQYF. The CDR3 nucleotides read TGCAGCGCAATAGCGGGAGGCTCCTACGAGCAGTACTTC.

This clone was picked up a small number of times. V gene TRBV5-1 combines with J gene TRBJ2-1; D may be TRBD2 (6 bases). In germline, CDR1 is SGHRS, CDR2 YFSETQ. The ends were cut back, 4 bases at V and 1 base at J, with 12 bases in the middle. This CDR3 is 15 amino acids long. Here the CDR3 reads CASSQGLGSYNEQFF. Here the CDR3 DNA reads TGCGCCAGCAGCCAGGGACTTGGGTCCTACAATGAGCAGTTCTTC.

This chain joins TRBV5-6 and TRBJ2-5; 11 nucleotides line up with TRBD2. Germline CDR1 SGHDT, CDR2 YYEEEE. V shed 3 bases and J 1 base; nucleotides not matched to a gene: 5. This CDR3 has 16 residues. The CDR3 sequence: CASSYTSGRAQETQYF. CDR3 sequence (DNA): TGTGCCAGCAGCTACACTAGCGGGAGAGCCCAAGAGACCCAGTACTTC.

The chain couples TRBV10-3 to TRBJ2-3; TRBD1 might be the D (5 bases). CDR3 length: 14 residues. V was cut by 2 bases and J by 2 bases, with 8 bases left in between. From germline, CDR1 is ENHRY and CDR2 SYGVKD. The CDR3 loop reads CAISETRDTDTQYF. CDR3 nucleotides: TGTGCCATCAGTGAGACCAGGGACACAGATACGCAGTATTTT.

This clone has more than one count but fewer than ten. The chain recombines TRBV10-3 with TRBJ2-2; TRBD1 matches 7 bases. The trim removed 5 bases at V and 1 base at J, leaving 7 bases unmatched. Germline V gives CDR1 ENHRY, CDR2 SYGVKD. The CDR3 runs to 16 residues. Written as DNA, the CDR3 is TGTGCCATCAGTTCTACAGGGGACCTGAACACCGGGGAGCTGTTTTTT. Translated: CAISSTGDLNTGELFF.

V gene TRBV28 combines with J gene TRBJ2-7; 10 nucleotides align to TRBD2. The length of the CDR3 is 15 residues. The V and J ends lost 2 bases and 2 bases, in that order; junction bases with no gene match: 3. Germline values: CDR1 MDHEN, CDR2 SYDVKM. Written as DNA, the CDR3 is TGTGCCAGCAGTTTACTAGCGGGAGCACCCTACGAGCAGTACTTC. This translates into CASSLLAGAPYEQYF.